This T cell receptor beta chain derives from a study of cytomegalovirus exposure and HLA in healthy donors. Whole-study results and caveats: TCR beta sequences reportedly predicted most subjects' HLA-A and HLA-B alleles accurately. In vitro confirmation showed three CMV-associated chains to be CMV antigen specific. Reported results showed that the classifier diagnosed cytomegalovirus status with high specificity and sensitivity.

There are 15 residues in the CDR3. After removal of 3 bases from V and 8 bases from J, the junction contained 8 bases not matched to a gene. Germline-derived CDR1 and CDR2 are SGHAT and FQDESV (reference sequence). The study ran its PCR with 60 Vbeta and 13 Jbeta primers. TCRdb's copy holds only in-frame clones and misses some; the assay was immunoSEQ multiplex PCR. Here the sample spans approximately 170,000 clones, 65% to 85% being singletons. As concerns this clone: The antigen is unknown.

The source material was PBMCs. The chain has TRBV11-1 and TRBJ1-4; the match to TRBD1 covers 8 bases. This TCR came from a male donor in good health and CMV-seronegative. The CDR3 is CASSFTDRAGEKLFF. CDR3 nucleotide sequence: TGTGCCAGCAGCTTTACGGACAGGGCTGGGGAAAAACTGTTTTTT.